These 23 T cell receptor beta chains came from one sample sequenced in a study of shared clonotypes between healthy human individuals. Data came from immunoSEQ multiplex PCR; TCRdb stores just in-frame clones and leaves some out. The profile shows roughly 890,000 clones, almost 95% of them singletons. CD45RO-negative cells were positively selected for CCR7, leaving out terminally differentiated effector memory CD45RA+ cells. Sample: naive CD8+ T cells sorted from blood. The origin of the receptors is a man aged 25-40 years in good health.

The V gene is TRBV27, the J gene TRBJ2-1, with 9 bases fitting TRBD2. V trimming: 3 bases; J trimming: 5 bases; junction bases outside the gene matches: 11. The CDR3 is 17 residues long. Per germline, CDR1 MNHEY and CDR2 SMNVEV (reference sequence). CDR3: CASSFSLGLAGNNEQFF. The CDR3 DNA is TGTGCCAGCAGTTTTTCCTTGGGACTAGCTGGGAACAATGAGCAGTTCTTC.

This clone has just one count. The chain is built from TRBV5-6 and TRBJ2-7; weak D call: TRBD2 (7 bases). Per germline, CDR1 SGHDT and CDR2 YYEEEE. The length of the CDR3 is 15 residues. Trimming removed 4 bases at V and 2 bases at J, with 16 bases between. The CDR3 reads CASSLAGAGAYEQYF. The DNA of the CDR3 is TGTGCCAGCAGCCTGGCGGGGGCGGGAGCCTACGAGCAGTACTTC.

The CDR3: CASSYSSSNPAFF. For the CDR3, the DNA is TGTGCCAGCAGTTACTCCTCGAGTAATCCAGCTTTCTTT. This chain connects TRBV6-5 to TRBJ1-1, with D uncertain. V gave up 0 bases and J gave up 10 bases, with 12 bases separating them. Germline V lookup: CDR1 MNHEY, CDR2 SVGAGI. This CDR3 spans 13 amino acids.

The J gene is TRBJ2-3, the V gene TRBV9; 7 nucleotides align to TRBD2. J gave up 4 bases and V 0 bases, and 5 bases lay outside the gene matches. The CDR3 is 15 amino acids. CDR1 SGDLS and CDR2 YYNGEE come from the germline V gene. This CDR3 is CASSVARGSADTQYF. CDR3 coding DNA: TGTGCCAGCAGCGTAGCTCGCGGGAGTGCAGATACGCAGTATTTT.

V and J are TRBV10-3 and TRBJ2-5; maybe TRBD2 (6 bases). Trimming left V 1 base short and J 2 bases short, with 23 bases between. Per germline, CDR1 ENHRY and CDR2 SYGVKD. CDR3 length: 19 amino acids. In DNA form, the CDR3 reads TGTGCCATCAGTGAGTTAGGTAGCGGTAACCTAATGGGGCAAGAGACCCAGTACTTC. This gives the protein CAISELGSGNLMGQETQYF.

The rearrangement uses TRBV7-3 and TRBJ2-1; the match to TRBD2 covers 14 bases. This CDR3 contains 21 residues. Trimming at V came to 0 bases and at J to 3 bases, leaving 13 bases not matched to a gene. The germline V gene has CDR1 SGHTA and CDR2 FQGTGA. The CDR3 loop is CASSLTGGGLAGGNLYNEQFF. For the CDR3, the DNA is TGTGCCAGCAGCTTAACTGGAGGTGGACTAGCGGGAGGAAACCTCTACAATGAGCAGTTCTTC.

The CDR3 sequence is CASSPSNTGELFF. As DNA, the CDR3 is TGTGCCAGCTCACCCTCGAACACCGGGGAGCTGTTTTTT. The chain carries TRBV18 and TRBJ2-2, with D unresolved. V lost 3 bases and J lost 0, with 2 bases in between. The CDR3 spans 13 residues. Per germline, CDR1 KGHSH and CDR2 LQKENI.

The J gene is TRBJ1-1, the V gene TRBV7-9; unclear D gene. This CDR3 spans 11 amino acids. The germline V gene encodes CDR1 SEHNR and CDR2 FQNEAQ (reference sequence). Trimming took off 1 base at V and 11 bases at J, with 8 bases between the two ends. In nucleotides, the CDR3 is TGTGCCAGCAGCTTAGGGTTACGGGCTTTCTTT. Translating gives CASSLGLRAFF. Variable domain in full (rest from reference TRBV7-9 and TRBJ1-1): DTGVSQNPRHKITKRGQNVTFRCDPISEHNRLYWYRQTLGQGPEFLTYFQNEAQLEKSRLLSDRFSAERPKGSFSTLEIQRTEQGDSAMYLCASSLGLRAFFGQGTRLTVV.

V gene TRBV5-6 combines with J gene TRBJ2-5, with 7 bases identical to TRBD2. Germline CDR1 reads SGHDT; CDR2 reads YYEEEE. V was clipped by 5 bases and J by 1 base; unmatched bases: 5. CDR3 size: 14 residues. The DNA of the CDR3 is TGTGCCAGCAGAACTACTAGCGTCCAAGAGACCCAGTACTTC. Translated: CASRTTSVQETQYF.

The CDR3 sequence is CASSPTVFYGYTF. The CDR3 bases are TGTGCCAGCAGTCCCACAGTATTCTATGGCTACACCTTC. This rearrangement joins TRBV28 to TRBJ1-2; D gene ambiguous. The CDR3 has 13 amino acids. V was cut by 5 bases and J by 4 bases, with 11 bases left in between. Germline V CDR1 and CDR2: MDHEN, SYDVKM.

The chain joins TRBV2 to TRBJ2-7; D remains unclear. Trimming removed 4 bases at V and 3 bases at J, with 7 bases between. The CDR3 is 12 residues long. CDR1 is SNHLY, CDR2 FYNNEI, per germline. CDR3 sequence (DNA): TGTGCCAGCAGTGTTGAGAACTACGAGCAGTACTTC. It codes for CASSVENYEQYF.

V usage is TRBV5-1 and J usage is TRBJ2-1; D may be TRBD1 or TRBD2 (5 bases each). V lost 0 bases to trimming and J lost 8 bases, with 15 bases between them. The germline V gene has CDR1 SGHRS and CDR2 YFSETQ. The CDR3 is 15 amino acids. CDR3 sequence: CASSLGDSIGDEQFF. CDR3 coding DNA: TGCGCCAGCAGCTTGGGAGACAGTATCGGGGATGAGCAGTTCTTC. The whole variable domain, filled in from reference TRBV5-1 and TRBJ2-1, reads KAGVTQTPRYLIKTRGQQVTLSCSPISGHRSVSWYQQTPGQGLQFLFEYFSETQRNKGNFPGRFSGRQFSNSRSEMNVSTLELGDSALYLCASSLGDSIGDEQFFGPGTRLTVL.

V usage is TRBV7-2 and J usage is TRBJ2-7; no firm D call. The germline V and J ends were trimmed by 1 base and 3 bases, with 7 bases remaining between them. The length of the CDR3 is 13 residues. The germline V gene encodes CDR1 SGHTA and CDR2 FQGNSA. The DNA of the CDR3 is TGTGCCAGCAGCTTAGTAGCATACTACGAGCAGTACTTC. This codes for CASSLVAYYEQYF.

This chain joins TRBV7-8 and TRBJ2-7; 7 nucleotides line up with TRBD1. After removal of 1 base from V and 4 bases from J, the junction contained 10 bases not matched to a gene. The CDR3 sequence is 16 residues long. CDR1 and CDR2 (germline): SGHVS, FQNEAQ. CDR3 region: CASSLGPGQPAYEQYF. In nucleotides, the CDR3 is TGTGCCAGCAGCTTAGGACCGGGACAGCCAGCGTACGAGCAGTACTTC.

The V and J genes are TRBV6-5 and TRBJ2-7; possible D gene TRBD2, 5 bases. The CDR3 consists of 15 residues. Trimming pared 6 bases from V and 2 bases from J, leaving 17 bases between. From germline, CDR1 is MNHEY and CDR2 SVGAGI. Written as DNA, the CDR3 is TGTGCCAGCAGACAGCTTAGCGAATCCCCCTACGAGCAGTACTTC. Translating it yields CASRQLSESPYEQYF.

The chain links TRBV27 to TRBJ2-1; 9 bases fit TRBD2. Germline lookup yields CDR1 MNHEY and CDR2 SMNVEV (reference sequence). The V and J ends lost 1 base and 10 bases, in that order; junction bases with no gene match: 11. The CDR3 spans 16 residues. For the CDR3, the DNA is TGTGCCAGCAGTTTATATATAGCGGGAGCTGGGGACGAGCAGTTCTTC. Protein: CASSLYIAGAGDEQFF.

CDR3 in amino acids: CASSQATHLQGTGANVLTF. In DNA form, the CDR3 reads TGTGCCAGCAGCCAAGCAACCCACCTCCAGGGGACTGGGGCCAACGTCCTGACTTTC. This sequence joins TRBV4-2 and TRBJ2-6; D possibly corresponds to TRBD1 (6 bases). V lost 1 base to trimming and J lost 2 bases, with 18 bases between them. CDR3 size: 19 residues. CDR1 and CDR2 from the germline V gene are LGHNA and YNFKEQ.

This clone was observed a few times. This chain joins TRBV7-6 and TRBJ2-2; 7 bases line up with TRBD1. Germline assignment: CDR1 SGHVS and CDR2 FNYEAQ. V was pared by 5 bases and J by 3 bases, with 9 bases of the junction left unmatched. There are 16 residues in the CDR3. The CDR3 bases are TGTGCCAGCAGCCTGACCATGACAGGGTACACCGGGGAGCTGTTTTTT. This translates into CASSLTMTGYTGELFF.

The DNA of the CDR3 is TGTGCCAGCAGTTTATGGGAGGCGGGAGAGCAGTACTTC. Translating gives CASSLWEAGEQYF. The chain is built from TRBV27 and TRBJ2-7; tentative D call: TRBD2 (6 bases). Per germline, CDR1 MNHEY and CDR2 SMNVEV (reference sequence). The CDR3 consists of 13 residues. Between the trimmed V and J ends, which lost 1 base and 7 bases, there was a span of 11 bases.

The chain employs TRBV2 and TRBJ1-5; the D is unclear. V shed 1 base and J shed 6 bases, with 16 bases lying between them. This CDR3 comprises 16 residues. Germline-derived CDR1 and CDR2 are SNHLY and FYNNEI. The CDR3 reads CASSEVGGSVRQPQHF. The CDR3 region has the DNA TGTGCCAGCAGTGAAGTTGGAGGGTCCGTTCGTCAGCCCCAGCATTTT.

The chain links TRBV27 to TRBJ2-1; 10 bases align to TRBD1. The CDR3 is 14 amino acids. V lost 5 bases to trimming and J lost 7 bases; unmatched junction nucleotides: 5. Germline values: CDR1 MNHEY, CDR2 SMNVEV (reference sequence). CDR3 region: CASSGTGAGNEQFF. As DNA, the CDR3 is TGTGCCAGCAGTGGGACAGGGGCTGGGAATGAGCAGTTCTTC.

A single count supports this clone. The chain employs TRBV30 and TRBJ2-7; D might be TRBD2 (5 bases). Germline lookup yields CDR1 GTSNPN and CDR2 SVGIG (reference sequence). CDR3 length: 14 amino acids. The V gene lost 1 base and the J gene lost 5 bases, with 15 bases spanning the gap. In DNA, the CDR3 is TGTGCCTGGAGTGGGGGTGAGGGCTGGAACGAGCAGTACTTC. Translating gives CAWSGGEGWNEQYF.

This chain joins TRBV19 and TRBJ2-7; 7 nucleotides line up with TRBD1. The V gene end was trimmed by 7 bases and the J gene end by 2 bases; junction bases not matched to a gene: 8. The CDR3 is 14 amino acids. Germline assignment: CDR1 LNHDA and CDR2 SQIVND (reference sequence). CDR3 in amino acids: CASNIRDSPYEQYF. The CDR3 DNA sequence: TGTGCCAGTAATATCCGGGACAGCCCCTACGAGCAGTACTTC.